These 25 T cell receptor beta chains were all obtained from the same sample, sequenced in a study of cytomegalovirus exposure and HLA in healthy donors. 13 Jbeta primers and 60 Vbeta primers were used for the PCR. Assay: immunoSEQ multiplex PCR; the TCRdb copy retains only in-frame clones and omits some. This table has 150,000 to 200,000 clones, about four fifths appearing once. Sequencing was performed on PBMCs. Receptors were obtained from a man aged 50 to 59 in good health and CMV-seronegative.

Note on this clone: The sample contains more than one DNA sequence encoding this CDR3. The chain combines TRBV18 with TRBJ1-2; a weak D match, TRBD1 (6 bases). Trimming shortened V by 5 bases and J by 6 bases, and 10 bases separated the two germline ends. Germline CDR1 KGHSH, CDR2 LQKENI. CDR3 size: 12 residues. In DNA form, the CDR3 reads TGTGCCAGCTCATCGACAGGAGATGGCTACACCTTC. It yields the protein CASSSTGDGYTF.

The chain recombines TRBV29-1 with TRBJ2-7; possibly TRBD1 for D (6 bases). Germline V gene lookup returns CDR1 SQVTM and CDR2 ANQGSEA. With 6 bases removed from V and 4 bases from J, the gap between germline ends came to 13 bases. This CDR3 contains 12 residues. CDR3 region: CSVRVGAYEQYF. As DNA, the CDR3 is TGCAGCGTCAGGGTGGGGGCTTACGAGCAGTACTTC.

The CDR3 DNA sequence: TGTGCCAGCAGTAAAGGACTAGCGGGAGATAGAGATACGCAGTATTTT. Its translation is CASSKGLAGDRDTQYF. This rearrangement joins TRBV6-4 to TRBJ2-3; 13 nucleotides match TRBD2. Per germline, CDR1 MRHNA and CDR2 SNTAGT. Unmatched junction bases numbered 7, after V lost 5 bases and J lost 5 bases. The CDR3 is 16 amino acids.

The V and J genes are TRBV15 and TRBJ2-3; 8 positions match TRBD1. The CDR3 has 17 amino acids. The germline V gene has CDR1 LNHNV and CDR2 YYDKDF (reference sequence). The junction had 8 bases not matched to a gene; V was cut back by 2 bases and J by 1 base. The CDR3 bases are TGTGCCACCAGCAGATCACTCTCGGGACAGGGCACAGATACGCAGTATTTT. Protein: CATSRSLSGQGTDTQYF.

The genes are TRBV7-9 and TRBJ2-7; TRBD2 agrees at 12 bases. The ends lost 5 bases at V and 2 bases at J; junction bases unmatched: 4. The CDR3 contains 15 residues. Germline CDR1 and CDR2: SEHNR and FQNEAQ (reference sequence). The CDR3 spells CASSLTSGRPYEQYF. CDR3 coding DNA: TGTGCCAGCAGCCTGACTAGCGGGAGACCCTACGAGCAGTACTTC.

The CDR3 DNA follows: TGTGCCAGCAGTCGGGCGGGAGGGAGGTCGGATACGCAGTATTTT. It encodes CASSRAGGRSDTQYF. The chain uses TRBV6-5 and TRBJ2-3; 9 bases line up with TRBD2. This CDR3 has 15 amino acids. Germline-derived CDR1 and CDR2 are MNHEY and SVGAGI. J lost 6 bases, V lost 5 bases, and 9 bases had no gene match.

V usage is TRBV7-2 and J usage is TRBJ2-1, with 9 bases fitting TRBD1. With 5 bases clipped from V and 7 bases from J, the junction kept 6 bases outside the gene matches. CDR3 length: 14 amino acids. Germline V gene data show CDR1 as SGHTA and CDR2 as FQGNSA. The CDR3 reads CASSLGQGWNEQFF. The CDR3 nucleotides are TGTGCCAGCAGCCTGGGACAGGGCTGGAATGAGCAGTTCTTC.

This sequence joins TRBV6-5 and TRBJ1-1; TRBD1 is a possible D gene (6 bases). CDR1 and CDR2 (germline): MNHEY, SVGAGI. V was cut by 7 bases and J by 4 bases, with 16 bases left in between. This CDR3 has 14 amino acids. DNA for the CDR3: TGTGCCAGCACCTCCCATAGGGGGACCACTGAAGCTTTCTTT. Its protein product is CASTSHRGTTEAFF.

Worth noting for this clone: Given the absence of the conserved phenylalanine or tryptophan at the CDR3 end, a read error is likely. V is TRBV11-2 and J is TRBJ1-5; 7 bases are a match to TRBD1. The CDR3 sequence is 14 residues long. Germline V gene lookup returns CDR1 SGHAT and CDR2 FQNNGV. V shed 3 bases and J 3 bases; nucleotides not matched to a gene: 2. The CDR3 DNA is TGTGCCAGCAGCTTGGGACAGACCAATCAGCCCCAGCATCTT. It translates to CASSLGQTNQPQHL.

The chain carries TRBV5-1 and TRBJ2-3, with 8 bases that match TRBD1. Germline V gives CDR1 SGHRS, CDR2 YFSETQ. CDR3 length: 18 residues. J was trimmed by 6 bases and V by 4 bases; bases with no gene match: 19. CDR3 DNA: TGCGCCAGCAGCCCGCCCCTAGGACAGGGTCAAGGAAGGGATACGCAGTATTTT. It yields the protein CASSPPLGQGQGRDTQYF.

This rearrangement joins TRBV7-9 to TRBJ2-5, with 11 bases lining up with TRBD1. The end of the DNA fits TRBJ2-7 better, so the J call may be wrong. This CDR3 is 17 amino acids long. Germline loops: CDR1 SEHNR, CDR2 FQNEAQ (reference sequence). The CDR3 loop reads CASSLGRTGGADYEQYF. The CDR3 nucleotides read TGTGCCAGCAGCTTAGGGCGGACAGGGGGCGCAGACTACGAGCAGTACTTC.

Comments on this clone: One junction end does not reproduce the germline sequence, and a read error may be involved. The rearrangement links TRBV7-9 to TRBJ2-7, with D maybe TRBD1 (5 bases). This CDR3 is 15 amino acids long. Germline V gene lookup returns CDR1 SEHNR and CDR2 FQNEAQ (reference sequence). CDR3 nucleotide sequence: TGTTCCAGCAGACCCAGGACCTCAGGGCCCTACGAGCAGTACTTC. This codes for CSSRPRTSGPYEQYF.

The rearrangement links TRBV19 to TRBJ1-1; no definite D call. The CDR3 contains 16 residues. CDR1 is LNHDA, CDR2 SQIVND, per germline (reference sequence). The ends were cut back, 3 bases at V and 1 base at J, with 15 bases in the middle. The CDR3 DNA sequence: TGTGCCAGTAGTATGGAGGGCTCCGTACCGAACACTGAAGCTTTCTTT. It is translated as CASSMEGSVPNTEAFF.

The V and J genes are TRBV6-6 and TRBJ1-6; D is possibly TRBD1 (6 bases). This CDR3 spans 16 amino acids. The V and J ends lost 6 bases and 5 bases respectively, with 17 bases between them. Germline CDR1 and CDR2: MNHNY and SVGAGI (reference sequence). For the CDR3, the DNA is TGTGCCAGCAGCCCCCACAGGGCGAAGGATAATTCACCCCTCCACTTT. This sequence encodes CASSPHRAKDNSPLHF.

This sequence joins TRBV9 and TRBJ2-1; maybe TRBD2 (7 bases). The ends were cut back, 4 bases at V and 3 bases at J, with 14 bases in the middle. The germline V gene encodes CDR1 SGDLS and CDR2 YYNGEE. This CDR3 region has 15 residues. The CDR3 protein is CASSSRGALYNEQFF. The DNA for the CDR3 is TGTGCCAGCAGCTCCCGGGGGGCCCTCTACAATGAGCAGTTCTTC.

The chain has TRBV2 and TRBJ2-5; weak D call: TRBD2 (6 bases). Looked up from germline, CDR1 is SNHLY and CDR2 is FYNNEI. V was cut by 8 bases and J by 5 bases, with 18 bases left in between. CDR3 size: 14 residues. CDR3 bases: TGTGCCAGCCTCATATACGGGGGTCGGGAGACCCAGTACTTC. Translation gives CASLIYGGRETQYF.

The chain has TRBV5-1 and TRBJ2-3, with TRBD2 identical over 7 bases. V dropped 4 bases and J dropped 0; count of bases not matched to a gene: 2. The CDR3 is made up of 14 amino acids. The germline CDR1 and CDR2 sequences are SGHRS and YFSETQ. CDR3 nucleotide sequence: TGCGCCAGCAGCGCCGGGAGGAGCACAGATACGCAGTATTTT. Its protein is CASSAGRSTDTQYF.

The rearrangement links TRBV29-1 to TRBJ2-7, with D maybe TRBD1 (5 bases). V lost 7 bases to trimming and J lost 0 bases, with 16 bases between them. Germline CDR1 and CDR2: SQVTM and ANQGSEA. The CDR3 has 14 amino acids. The CDR3 coding sequence is TGCAGCGCCCTGTCAGCAGACAGCTCCTACGAGCAGTACTTC. It is translated as CSALSADSSYEQYF.

The chain uses TRBV11-2 and TRBJ2-7; maybe TRBD2 (6 bases). V was cut by 6 bases and J by 3 bases, with 9 bases left in between. The germline V gene encodes CDR1 SGHAT and CDR2 FQNNGV. The CDR3 covers 12 residues. CDR3 amino acids: CASSRGLYEQYF. The DNA for the CDR3 is TGTGCCAGCAGTCGGGGACTCTACGAGCAGTACTTC.

The rearrangement links TRBV4-3 to TRBJ1-2; 9 bases map to TRBD1. V lost 1 base and J lost 6; bases outside the gene matches: 6. Germline V gene lookup returns CDR1 LGHNA and CDR2 YSLEER. This CDR3 contains 15 residues. The CDR3, as DNA: TGCGCCAGCAGCCAAGGAATAAACAGGGGGCATGGCTACACCTTC. Amino acids: CASSQGINRGHGYTF.

About this clone itself: At one end the junction does not follow the germline gene, possibly because of a read error. J is TRBJ2-3 and V is TRBV29-1; 10 nucleotides line up with TRBD2. CDR3 length: 15 amino acids. Germline CDR1 SQVTM, CDR2 ANQGSEA. The CDR3, as DNA: TGCAGCGTCGAAGCCCGACTAGCGGGTCCAGATACGCAGTATTTT. Protein sequence: CSVEARLAGPDTQYF.

This chain uses TRBV15 with TRBJ2-7; D might be TRBD1 (5 bases). CDR3 length equals 14 residues. Trimming removed 4 bases from V and 1 base from J, with 11 bases in between. Germline V gene data show CDR1 as LNHNV and CDR2 as YYDKDF (reference sequence). The DNA for the CDR3 is TGTGCCACCAGCATCACCGACAGATCCTACGAGCAGTACTTC. Translated: CATSITDRSYEQYF.

This sequence joins TRBV19 and TRBJ2-7; 7 bases align to TRBD2. The CDR3 length is 15 residues. The germline gives CDR1 LNHDA, CDR2 SQIVND (reference sequence). The junction had 11 bases not matched to a gene; V was cut back by 5 bases and J by 4 bases. The CDR3 sequence is CASSPTPGTTYEQYF. As DNA, the CDR3 is TGTGCCAGTAGTCCAACCCCAGGGACTACTTACGAGCAGTACTTC.

J is TRBJ2-1 and V is TRBV6-5; 11 nucleotides match TRBD2. V dropped 6 bases and J dropped 4; count of bases not matched to a gene: 5. Germline CDR1 reads MNHEY; CDR2 reads SVGAGI. CDR3 length equals 15 residues. CDR3 nucleotide sequence: TGTGCCAGCAGCTTAGCGGGAGGGATATACAATGAGCAGTTCTTC. This codes for CASSLAGGIYNEQFF.

The V call is TRBV9, the J call TRBJ2-1, with 8 bases that match TRBD2. Germline CDR1 reads SGDLS; CDR2 reads YYNGEE. The CDR3 extends over 16 amino acids. Trimming removed 3 bases from V and 2 bases from J; junction bases left unmatched: 7. The CDR3, as DNA: TGTGCCAGCAGCGCAGTTACTAGCGGACCCTACAATGAGCAGTTCTTC. This encodes CASSAVTSGPYNEQFF.